The 26 T cell receptor beta chains listed next were all sequenced from one sample in a study of blood T cell repertoires in COVID-19. Clones were sequenced by immunoSEQ multiplex PCR, and TCRdb holds only the in-frame ones, with some missing. The table records tens of thousands of clones, roughly 80% of them present only once. Material for sequencing was peripheral blood. The receptor set was obtained from a man aged 55 to 70 in a cohort sampled during active COVID-19.

The rearrangement links TRBV25-1 to TRBJ2-7; D not resolved. This CDR3 is 14 amino acids long. V lost 1 base, J lost 1 base, and 8 bases lay in between. Germline values: CDR1 MGHDK, CDR2 SYGVNS. CDR3 amino acids: CASSEFGRSYEQYF. The DNA of the CDR3 is TGTGCCAGCAGTGAATTCGGCAGGTCCTACGAGCAGTACTTC.

This chain joins TRBV11-3 and TRBJ2-1; 8 bases agree with TRBD2. The CDR3 sequence is 14 residues long. The germline CDR1 and CDR2 sequences are SGHNT and YENEEA. Unmatched junction bases numbered 4, after V lost 3 bases and J lost 6 bases. CDR3 DNA: TGTGCCAGCAGCTTGTTGCGGGGGGCCAATGAGCAGTTCTTC. It specifies CASSLLRGANEQFF.

The chain has TRBV19 and TRBJ1-1; tentatively, D is TRBD1 (5 bases). This CDR3 comprises 13 residues. V lost 7 bases to trimming and J lost 5 bases, with 14 bases between them. Germline CDR1 LNHDA, CDR2 SQIVND (reference sequence). The CDR3 loop is CASTSGGGTEAFF. The CDR3 DNA reads as TGTGCCAGTACATCCGGGGGGGGAACTGAAGCTTTCTTT.

By frequency in the sample, this clone is medium-sized. This sequence joins TRBV7-6 and TRBJ2-3; D uncertain. From germline, CDR1 is SGHVS and CDR2 FNYEAQ. The CDR3 length is 14 residues. Trimming took 4 bases from V and 4 from J, leaving 12 bases between them. CDR3 DNA sequence: TGTGCCAGCAGCTCCCGCCCAGTCCCAGATACGCAGTATTTT. Protein product: CASSSRPVPDTQYF.

The V call is TRBV6-2 or TRBV6-3, the J call TRBJ2-2; 7 positions agree with TRBD2. In germline, CDR1 is MNHEY, CDR2 SVGEGT. The CDR3 contains 16 residues. V shed 0 bases, J shed 5 bases, and the junction held 6 bases outside the gene matches. Written as DNA, the CDR3 is TGTGCCAGCAGTTACTCGATTCCGGGAGGAACCGGGGAGCTGTTTTTT. Translation gives CASSYSIPGGTGELFF.

CDR3: CASSEGTRDTANYGYTF. In DNA, the CDR3 is TGTGCCAGCAGCGAGGGAACCAGGGACACAGCTAACTATGGCTACACCTTC. The rearrangement uses TRBV9 and TRBJ1-2; tentative D call: TRBD1 (6 bases). The CDR3 sequence is 17 residues long. Germline loops: CDR1 SGDLS, CDR2 YYNGEE. The germline V and J ends were trimmed by 3 bases and 0 bases, with 18 bases remaining between them.

The chain is built from TRBV6-5 and TRBJ1-5; D unclear. The V gene lost 2 bases and the J gene lost 4 bases, with 6 bases spanning the gap. Germline loops: CDR1 MNHEY, CDR2 SVGAGI. This CDR3 has 13 residues. The CDR3 region is CASSYARNQPQHF. DNA for the CDR3: TGTGCCAGCAGTTACGCGCGGAATCAGCCCCAGCATTTT.

The chain couples TRBV11-3 to TRBJ1-5; 8 bases agree with TRBD1. The J segment lost 8 bases and the V segment lost 7 bases, leaving 16 bases of the junction unmatched. The CDR3 spans 16 residues. CDR1 and CDR2 (germline): SGHNT, YENEEA. CDR3 sequence (DNA): TGTGCCAGCACGATCGGGGGACAGGTAATTGACGAGCCCCAGCATTTT. This translates into CASTIGGQVIDEPQHF.

This rearrangement joins TRBV11-2 to TRBJ1-1; D is uncertain. The V end lost 5 bases, the J end lost 1 base, and 11 bases lay between the germline ends. Germline CDR1 reads SGHAT; CDR2 reads FQNNGV. The CDR3 runs 14 residues. CDR3 loop: CASSRGHRNTEAFF. As DNA, the CDR3 is TGTGCCAGCAGCCGCGGGCACAGGAACACTGAAGCTTTCTTT.

The chain recombines TRBV7-2 with TRBJ2-1; D might be TRBD1 (5 bases). CDR3 length: 13 residues. V was cut by 0 bases and J by 9 bases, with 9 bases left in between. Germline assignment: CDR1 SGHTA and CDR2 FQGNSA. The CDR3 here is CASSLAPRGEQFF. CDR3 DNA: TGTGCCAGCAGCTTAGCCCCTAGGGGTGAGCAGTTCTTC. The full variable domain, its missing parts supplied by reference TRBV7-2 and TRBJ2-1, is GAGVSQSPSNKVTEKGKDVELRCDPISGHTALYWYRQSLGQGLEFLIYFQGNSAPDKSGLPSDRFSAERTGGSVSTLTIQRTQQEDSAVYLCASSLAPRGEQFFGPGTRLTVL.

The rearrangement links TRBV6-1 to TRBJ2-3; D not certain. V was trimmed by 0 bases and J by 4 bases, leaving 14 bases between them. The CDR3 contains 16 residues. The germline gives CDR1 MNHNS, CDR2 SASEGT. The DNA for the CDR3 is TGTGCCAGCAGTGAAGCGGCATCAAATGCGGCAGATACGCAGTATTTT. It yields the protein CASSEAASNAADTQYF.

This chain joins TRBV2 and TRBJ1-5; 10 bases align to TRBD1. Germline CDR1 reads SNHLY; CDR2 reads FYNNEI. The CDR3 sequence is 15 residues long. The V segment lost 7 bases and the J segment 5 bases; nucleotides outside the gene matches: 8. This chain's CDR3 is CASTKGQGIYQPQHF. In DNA form, the CDR3 reads TGTGCCAGCACCAAGGGACAGGGGATATATCAGCCCCAGCATTTT.

The chain uses TRBV7-3 and TRBJ1-2; unclear D gene. Trimming stripped 0 bases from V and 8 bases from J, with 19 bases between. Germline values: CDR1 SGHTA, CDR2 FQGTGA. This CDR3 region has 16 residues. The CDR3 DNA reads as TGTGCCAGCAGCTTAACAGGGAAGTCTTCTGCGGGAGGCTACACCTTC. This translates into CASSLTGKSSAGGYTF.

The chain employs TRBV4-1 and TRBJ2-5; 7 positions match TRBD2. The CDR3 contains 15 residues. Per the germline V gene, CDR1 is MGHRA and CDR2 is YSYEKL. Trimming removed 4 bases from V and 3 bases from J; junction bases left unmatched: 8. This CDR3 reads CASSPGGVREETQYF. The CDR3 DNA reads as TGCGCCAGCAGCCCTGGGGGGGTGCGGGAAGAGACCCAGTACTTC.

J is TRBJ2-1 and V is TRBV28, with D perhaps matching TRBD1 (6 bases). Germline values: CDR1 MDHEN, CDR2 SYDVKM. The CDR3 covers 14 residues. The ends were cut back, 3 bases at V and 2 bases at J, with 8 bases in the middle. CDR3 protein: CASSFDRTYNEQFF. CDR3 DNA sequence: TGTGCCAGCAGTTTTGACAGGACCTACAATGAGCAGTTCTTC.

This clone was counted between two and nine times. The CDR3 nucleotides read TGTGCCACCAGTGATTCAGGAGAGACCCAGTACTTC. Translation gives CATSDSGETQYF. The V and J genes are TRBV24-1 and TRBJ2-5, with D unresolved. This CDR3 spans 12 amino acids. V lost 2 bases and J lost 4, with 4 bases in between. The germline CDR1 and CDR2 sequences are KGHDR and SFDVKD.

Here the CDR3 DNA reads TGCGCCAGCAGCCAAGATCTCGAACAACGCTACGAGCAGTACTTC. Translation gives CASSQDLEQRYEQYF. The chain links TRBV4-3 to TRBJ2-7; D unclear. Germline assignment: CDR1 LGHNA and CDR2 YSLEER. The germline V and J ends were trimmed by 0 bases and 3 bases, with 12 bases remaining between them. The CDR3 covers 15 residues.

The count of this clone is one. The chain recombines TRBV27 with TRBJ2-7, with 12 positions matching TRBD1. CDR1 is MNHEY, CDR2 SMNVEV, per germline (reference sequence). J was trimmed by 6 bases and V by 4 bases; bases with no gene match: 4. This CDR3 is 14 amino acids long. The CDR3 DNA reads as TGTGCCAGCAGTTGGGGGGGACAGGGGGCCGAGCAGTACTTC. It is translated as CASSWGGQGAEQYF.

J is TRBJ2-1 and V is TRBV19; 7 nucleotides align to TRBD1. CDR1 and CDR2 from the germline V gene are LNHDA and SQIVND (reference sequence). The CDR3 runs to 13 residues. V dropped 6 bases and J dropped 6; count of bases not matched to a gene: 5. CDR3 amino acids: CASRRNRGNEQFF. The CDR3 nucleotides are TGTGCCAGTAGGCGGAACAGGGGCAATGAGCAGTTCTTC.

V usage is TRBV6-1 and J usage is TRBJ2-2, with TRBD1 matching 12 bases. The CDR3 consists of 16 residues. J was trimmed by 5 bases and V by 4 bases; bases with no gene match: 5. Germline CDR1 is MNHNS and CDR2 is SASEGT. CDR3 DNA sequence: TGTGCCAGCAGTGGACGGGACAGGGGGCGTACCGGGGAGCTGTTTTTT. Translating gives CASSGRDRGRTGELFF.

J is TRBJ2-7 and V is TRBV9; 11 nucleotides match TRBD2. J was trimmed by 7 bases and V by 3 bases; bases with no gene match: 9. CDR3 length: 15 residues. Germline values: CDR1 SGDLS, CDR2 YYNGEE. CDR3 sequence (DNA): TGTGCCAGCAGCGAAGGGGGGGGACTAGCGGAAGAGCAGTACTTC. Residues: CASSEGGGLAEEQYF. Full variable domain (missing parts from reference TRBV9 and TRBJ2-7): DSGVTQTPKHLITATGQRVTLRCSPRSGDLSVYWYQQSLDQGLQFLIQYYNGEERAKGNILERFSAQQFPDLHSELNLSSLELGDSALYFCASSEGGGLAEEQYFGPGTRLTVT.

J is TRBJ1-3 and V is TRBV6-5, with D possibly TRBD1 on 5 matching bases. Trimming took off 6 bases at V and 2 bases at J, with 14 bases between the two ends. The germline gives CDR1 MNHEY, CDR2 SVGAGI. This CDR3 spans 15 amino acids. For the CDR3, the DNA is TGTGCCAGCAGCCTTGACAGAGCCCCTGGAAACACCATATATTTT. Protein sequence: CASSLDRAPGNTIYF.

The V call is TRBV5-4, the J call TRBJ2-3, with a tentative D call TRBD2 (5 bases). The V end was cut by 4 bases, the J end by 2 bases, with 20 bases between. CDR1 is SGHNT and CDR2 is YYREEE in the germline V gene (reference sequence). The CDR3 consists of 17 residues. The CDR3: CASSQPGWESSTDTQYF. The DNA of the CDR3 is TGTGCCAGCAGCCAGCCGGGGTGGGAGTCGTCCACAGATACGCAGTATTTT.

This clone was seen a handful of times. In DNA form, the CDR3 reads TGTGCCAGTAGTCTAACAGGTTACACTGAAGCTTTCTTT. It yields the protein CASSLTGYTEAFF. The gene calls are TRBV19 and TRBJ1-1; possible D gene TRBD1, 5 bases. The V gene lost 5 bases and the J gene lost 3 bases, with 10 bases spanning the gap. Germline CDR1 and CDR2: LNHDA and SQIVND (reference sequence). The CDR3 is 13 amino acids.

The rearrangement uses TRBV5-1 and TRBJ2-5; 8 bases line up with TRBD2. The CDR3 is 15 amino acids. Per the germline V gene, CDR1 is SGHRS and CDR2 is YFSETQ. V lost 2 bases to trimming and J lost 1 base; unmatched junction nucleotides: 4. The CDR3 protein is CASSFGGRPQETQYF. DNA of the CDR3: TGCGCCAGCAGCTTCGGCGGGAGGCCCCAAGAGACCCAGTACTTC.

V usage is TRBV24-1 and J usage is TRBJ1-2, with 7 bases fitting TRBD1. The length of the CDR3 is 11 residues. The junction had 0 bases not matched to a gene; V was cut back by 4 bases and J by 8 bases. The germline gives CDR1 KGHDR, CDR2 SFDVKD. The DNA for the CDR3 is TGTGCCACCAGTGAGGGACAGGGCTACACCTTC. Its protein product is CATSEGQGYTF.